This is a list of T cell receptor beta chains from one sample in a study of T cells after posttransplantation cyclophosphamide. Assay used: immunoSEQ multiplex PCR; TCRdb lists only in-frame clones, some missing. This set yields 7,300 or so clones and no singletons; the top ten hold more than 50%. Source: PBMCs, taken after allogeneic stem cell transplant with posttransplant cyclophosphamide. The receptors shown here come from a male patient between 45 and 59 years old who received an allogeneic stem cell transplant from an unrelated donor, was CMV-positive, and had acute GVHD only. Certain T cells may be donor cells from the graft. Both conserved end residues are part of each CDR3. A D gene is named only where the DNA matches it firmly. Expanded clones get a size class; other rows say once, few or many, or leave the size out.

many	-	TRBV7-2	TRBJ1-5	15	CASSLVGGADQPQHF	TGTGCCAGCAGCTTAGTTGGAGGGGCGGATCAGCCCCAGCATTTT
medium-sized	TRBD2	TRBV7-8	TRBJ2-1	20	CASSLGASGSSFHSYNEQFF	TGTGCCAGCAGCTTAGGGGCTAGCGGGAGCTCATTTCACTCCTACAATGAGCAGTTCTTC
medium-sized	TRBD2	TRBV9	TRBJ2-1	14	CASSSNDLGGEQFF	TGTGCCAGCAGCTCCAATGACCTGGGAGGGGAGCAGTTCTTC
-	TRBD1	TRBV27	TRBJ1-1	14	CASSADRGYTEAFF	TGTGCCAGCAGTGCCGACAGGGGGTACACCGAAGCTTTCTTT
-	-	TRBV7-2	TRBJ2-2	16	CASSLQGTVNTGELFF	TGTGCCAGCAGCTTACAGGGTACCGTGAACACCGGGGAGCTGTTTTTT
many	-	TRBV7-6	TRBJ1-1	15	CASSLVAGARTEAFF	TGTGCCAGCAGCTTAGTAGCGGGGGCGAGGACTGAAGCTTTCTTT
many	TRBD1	TRBV19	TRBJ1-5	15	CASSRDSGGFEPQHF	TGTGCCAGTAGTCGGGACAGTGGGGGGTTTGAGCCCCAGCATTTT
many	-	TRBV28	TRBJ1-5	13	CASRQDRYQPQHF	TGTGCCAGCAGGCAAGACAGGTATCAGCCCCAGCATTTT
few	-	TRBV7-2	TRBJ2-7	14	CASSLDDFSYEQYF	TGTGCCAGCAGCTTAGATGACTTCTCCTACGAGCAGTACTTC
many	-	TRBV29-1	TRBJ1-1	15	CSVPRGVNMNTEAFF	TGCAGCGTCCCTAGAGGAGTCAACATGAACACTGAAGCTTTCTTT
many	-	TRBV5-1	TRBJ2-7	14	CASSPGVGTYEQYF	TGCGCCAGCAGCCCCGGGGTCGGTACCTACGAGCAGTACTTC
many	-	TRBV19	TRBJ1-1	16	CASSIVPDSKGTEAFF	TGTGCCAGTAGTATAGTTCCGGACTCCAAGGGCACTGAAGCTTTCTTT
many	-	TRBV12-5	TRBJ2-7	15	CASGLGDSLSYEQYF	TGTGCTAGTGGTTTGGGCGACTCCCTCTCCTACGAGCAGTACTTC
many	-	TRBV19	TRBJ1-1	14	CASSMGGAGTEAFF	TGTGCCAGTAGTATGGGGGGTGCCGGGACTGAAGCTTTCTTT
-	TRBD1	TRBV5-1	TRBJ1-1	14	CASSFTGVNTEAFF	TGCGCCAGCAGCTTCACAGGGGTGAACACCGAAGCTTTCTTT
many	-	TRBV7-2	TRBJ2-6	19	CASSLGSKAVFSGANVLTF	TGTGCCAGCAGCTTAGGATCTAAGGCGGTGTTCTCTGGGGCCAACGTCCTGACTTTC
many	TRBD2	TRBV7-2	TRBJ2-7	14	CASSSRTSPYEQYF	TGTGCCAGCAGCTCCCGGACTAGCCCCTACGAGCAGTACTTC
many	-	TRBV27	TRBJ1-3	14	CASRTGPSGNTIYF	TGTGCCAGCAGAACAGGACCCTCTGGAAACACCATATATTTT
many	TRBD2	TRBV7-6	TRBJ2-3	14	CASSRGGGTDTQYF	TGTGCCAGCAGCCGCGGGGGAGGCACAGATACGCAGTATTTT
few	TRBD1	TRBV7-8	TRBJ1-4	16	CASRPPYRTGPQKLFF	TGTGCCAGCAGGCCGCCTTATCGGACAGGGCCCCAGAAACTGTTTTTT
many	-	TRBV27	TRBJ2-6	15	CASSLYGAGANVLTF	TGTGCCAGCAGTTTATATGGGGCCGGGGCCAACGTCCTGACTTTC
many	-	TRBV5-8	TRBJ2-7	13	CASSPSVSYEQYF	TGTGCCAGCAGCCCGTCAGTGTCCTACGAGCAGTACTTC
many	-	TRBV12-2	TRBJ2-1	15	CASRLKRTKDNEQFF	TGTGCAAGTCGCTTGAAGCGTACCAAGGACAATGAGCAGTTCTTC
few	-	TRBV30	TRBJ1-2	12	CAWEGGDYGYTF	TGTGCCTGGGAGGGGGGGGACTACGGCTACACCTTC
medium-sized	TRBD2	TRBV19	TRBJ2-2	16	CASTPSGGDDAGELFF	TGTGCCAGTACCCCGTCGGGGGGGGATGACGCCGGGGAGCTGTTTTTT
many	-	TRBV7-9	TRBJ2-2	14	CASSLGGAFGELFF	TGTGCCAGCAGCTTGGGTGGGGCATTCGGGGAGCTGTTTTTT
few	-	TRBV28	TRBJ1-5	16	CASSPLFVQGDQPQHF	TGTGCCAGCAGCCCCCTTTTCGTACAGGGTGATCAGCCCCAGCATTTT
many	TRBD1	TRBV10-3	TRBJ1-1	13	CAISPQGFGEAFF	TGTGCCATCAGTCCACAGGGGTTTGGCGAAGCTTTCTTT
many	-	TRBV7-2	TRBJ2-1	13	CASSLEVSGEQFF	TGTGCCAGCAGCTTAGAGGTAAGCGGTGAGCAGTTCTTC
few	TRBD1	TRBV28	TRBJ1-2	14	CASSQQSGTGLYTF	TGTGCCAGCAGCCAGCAATCCGGGACAGGGCTTTACACCTTC
few	TRBD1	TRBV18	TRBJ2-2	15	CASSQTTGVAGELFF	TGTGCCAGCTCCCAAACGACAGGGGTGGCCGGGGAGCTGTTTTTT
many	-	TRBV10-2	TRBJ1-4	14	CASSERQTNEKLFF	TGCGCCAGCAGTGAGCGTCAGACTAATGAAAAACTGTTTTTT
many	TRBD1	TRBV14	TRBJ1-1	17	CASSPSHLDRWNTEAFF	TGTGCCAGCAGCCCATCCCATCTGGACAGGTGGAACACTGAAGCTTTCTTT
many	-	TRBV19	TRBJ1-5	17	CASRITWGRMSNQPQHF	TGTGCCAGTAGGATTACCTGGGGGCGGATGAGCAATCAGCCCCAGCATTTT
many	-	TRBV15	TRBJ1-1	15	CATSILPGGQAEAFF	TGTGCCACCAGCATTCTCCCCGGGGGTCAGGCTGAAGCTTTCTTT
many	-	TRBV5-4	TRBJ2-2	14	CASSLDKFAGELFF	TGTGCCAGCAGCTTGGACAAGTTCGCCGGGGAGCTGTTTTTT
many	TRBD1	TRBV5-6	TRBJ1-2	16	CASSPGLDRVGYGYTF	TGTGCCAGCAGCCCCGGGTTGGACAGGGTGGGCTATGGCTACACCTTC
many	-	TRBV5-4	TRBJ2-5	13	CASSSLSEETQYF	TGTGCCAGCAGCTCTCTGAGTGAAGAGACCCAGTACTTC
few	-	TRBV2	TRBJ2-2	16	CASSEFGGGLGGELFF	TGTGCCAGCAGTGAATTCGGCGGGGGCCTTGGGGGGGAGCTGTTTTTT
medium-sized	-	TRBV27	TRBJ2-1	14	CASSFRTEVLEQFF	TGTGCCAGCAGTTTCCGGACAGAGGTCCTTGAGCAGTTCTTC
many	-	TRBV27	TRBJ1-1	17	CASSLIYGGNMNTEAFF	TGTGCCAGCAGTTTAATCTACGGGGGTAACATGAACACTGAAGCTTTCTTT